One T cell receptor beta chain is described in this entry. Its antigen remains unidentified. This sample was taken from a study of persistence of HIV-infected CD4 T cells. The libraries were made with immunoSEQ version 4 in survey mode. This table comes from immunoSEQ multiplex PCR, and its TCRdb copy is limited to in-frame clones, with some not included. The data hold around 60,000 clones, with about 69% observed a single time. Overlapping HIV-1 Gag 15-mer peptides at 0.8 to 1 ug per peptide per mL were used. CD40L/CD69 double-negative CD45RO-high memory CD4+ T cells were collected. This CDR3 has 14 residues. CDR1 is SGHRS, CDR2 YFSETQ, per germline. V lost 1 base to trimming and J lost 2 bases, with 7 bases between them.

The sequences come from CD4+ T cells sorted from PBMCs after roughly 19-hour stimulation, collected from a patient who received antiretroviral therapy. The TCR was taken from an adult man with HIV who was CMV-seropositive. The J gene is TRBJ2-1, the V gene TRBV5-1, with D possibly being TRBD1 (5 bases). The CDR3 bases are TGCGCCAGCAGCTTGCAGGGAACCTACAATGAGCAGTTCTTC. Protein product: CASSLQGTYNEQFF.